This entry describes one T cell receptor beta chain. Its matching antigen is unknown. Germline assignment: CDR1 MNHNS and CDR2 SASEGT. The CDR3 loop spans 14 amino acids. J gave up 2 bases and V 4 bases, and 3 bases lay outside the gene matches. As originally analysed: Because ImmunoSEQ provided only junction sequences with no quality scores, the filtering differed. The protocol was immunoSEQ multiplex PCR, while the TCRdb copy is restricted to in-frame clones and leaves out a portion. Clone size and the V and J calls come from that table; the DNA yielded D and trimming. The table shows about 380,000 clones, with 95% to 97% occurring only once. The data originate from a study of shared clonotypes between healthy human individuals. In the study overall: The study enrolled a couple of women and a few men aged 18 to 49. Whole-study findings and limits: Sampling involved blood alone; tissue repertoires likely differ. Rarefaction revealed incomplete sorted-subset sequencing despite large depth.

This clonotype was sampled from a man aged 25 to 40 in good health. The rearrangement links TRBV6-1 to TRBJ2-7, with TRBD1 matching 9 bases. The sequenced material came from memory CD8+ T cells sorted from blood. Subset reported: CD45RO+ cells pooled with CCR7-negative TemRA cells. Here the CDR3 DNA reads TGTGCCAGCAGTGCCCGGGACAGGGCCTACGAGCAGTACTTC. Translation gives CASSARDRAYEQYF.